The 8 T cell receptor beta chains reported below all come from one sample, sequenced in a study of blood T cell repertoires in COVID-19. The assay was immunoSEQ multiplex PCR, and TCRdb's table has in-frame clones only and misses some. Among around 150,000 clones, 82% were seen once, and the ten largest hold approximately 11%. Input material: PBMCs or T cells enriched from blood (not recorded which). The receptors here all came from a man aged 45-65 years who had recovered from COVID-19.

V gene TRBV6-5 combines with J gene TRBJ2-7; 7 bases agree with TRBD2. The length of the CDR3 is 15 residues. V shed 2 bases, J shed 3 bases, and the junction held 7 bases outside the gene matches. Germline V gene sequence: CDR1 MNHEY, CDR2 SVGAGI. The CDR3 region has the DNA TGTGCCAGCAGTTACCAGCGGGATATCGTCTACGAGCAGTACTTC. Amino acid sequence: CASSYQRDIVYEQYF.

This chain links TRBV6-1 with TRBJ2-2; 7 bases are a match to TRBD1. The germline CDR1 and CDR2 sequences are MNHNS and SASEGT. V lost 2 bases, J lost 4 bases, and 1 base stayed unmatched. CDR3 length equals 14 residues. DNA for the CDR3: TGTGCCAGCAGTGAACAGGGGGTCACCGGGGAGCTGTTTTTT. Translation gives CASSEQGVTGELFF.

This chain links TRBV5-6 with TRBJ2-1; TRBD2 matches 15 bases. Trimming cost V 3 bases and J 8 bases; bases outside gene matches: 9. The germline gives CDR1 SGHDT, CDR2 YYEEEE. The CDR3 has 17 residues. Written as DNA, the CDR3 is TGTGCCAGCAGCTCAAGACGGACTAGCGGGAGGGGCGATGAGCAGTTCTTC. Protein sequence: CASSSRRTSGRGDEQFF.

This clone has more than one count but fewer than ten. This chain uses TRBV10-3 with TRBJ2-7; 8 positions match TRBD1. After removal of 10 bases from V and 2 bases from J, the junction contained 7 bases not matched to a gene. This CDR3 has 13 residues. Germline-derived CDR1 and CDR2 are ENHRY and SYGVKD. The CDR3 loop reads CATSLDRAYEQYF. DNA of the CDR3: TGTGCCACATCCCTGGACAGGGCCTACGAGCAGTACTTC.

This chain connects TRBV2 to TRBJ1-1; possibly TRBD1 for D (5 bases). CDR1 is SNHLY and CDR2 is FYNNEI in the germline V gene. The CDR3 length is 13 residues. Trimming took off 6 bases at V and 2 bases at J, with 10 bases between the two ends. The CDR3 is CASRATENTEAFF. CDR3 coding DNA: TGTGCCAGCAGGGCGACAGAAAACACTGAAGCTTTCTTT.

This chain joins TRBV28 and TRBJ1-4; 9 positions agree with TRBD1. V lost 7 bases, J lost 6 bases, and 18 bases stayed unmatched. Germline lookup yields CDR1 MDHEN and CDR2 SYDVKM. The CDR3 totals 18 residues. The CDR3 sequence is CASTSSGQGLGGDEKLFF. CDR3 nucleotides: TGTGCCAGCACCTCGTCGGGACAGGGTCTGGGTGGGGATGAAAAACTGTTTTTT.

The rearrangement uses TRBV19 and TRBJ2-5; 8 bases align to TRBD2. Per the germline V gene, CDR1 is LNHDA and CDR2 is SQIVND (reference sequence). The CDR3 spans 15 residues. Losses at the gene ends were 6 bases for V and 4 bases for J; bases not matched to a gene: 10. This CDR3 is CASSSGRVLGETQYF. CDR3 nucleotides: TGTGCCAGTAGCAGCGGGAGAGTGCTGGGAGAGACCCAGTACTTC.

The chain links TRBV6-5 to TRBJ2-7; 8 bases fit TRBD1. CDR3 length: 15 amino acids. The germline gives CDR1 MNHEY, CDR2 SVGAGI. J lost 3 bases, V lost 8 bases, and 12 bases had no gene match. The CDR3 bases are TGTGCCAGCGGTACCGACCAGGGGGCGGGCTACGAGCAGTACTTC. Encoded protein: CASGTDQGAGYEQYF.